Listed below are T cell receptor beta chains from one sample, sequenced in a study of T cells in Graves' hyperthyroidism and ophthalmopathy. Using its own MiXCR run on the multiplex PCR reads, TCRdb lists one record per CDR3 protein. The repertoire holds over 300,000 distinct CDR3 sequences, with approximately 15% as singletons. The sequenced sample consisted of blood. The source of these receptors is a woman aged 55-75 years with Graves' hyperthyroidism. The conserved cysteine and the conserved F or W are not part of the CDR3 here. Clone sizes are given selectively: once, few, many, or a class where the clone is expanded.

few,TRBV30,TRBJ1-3,ASGGSGNTIY
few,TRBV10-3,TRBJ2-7,AIRDLGGEQY
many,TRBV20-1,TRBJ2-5,SARGLAGGPRGETQY
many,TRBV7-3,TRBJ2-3,ASSSATTDTQY
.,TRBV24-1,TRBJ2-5,ATSRAAPKETQY
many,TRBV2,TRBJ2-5,ASSLTGTPGETQY
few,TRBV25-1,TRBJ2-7,ASSAAGQGNYEQY
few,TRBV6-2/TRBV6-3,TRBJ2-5,ASRSSGLAGETQY
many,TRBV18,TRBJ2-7,ASSREASEQY
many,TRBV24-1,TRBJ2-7,ATSDAAKYEQY
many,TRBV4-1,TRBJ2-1,ASSQPGRKGHNEQF
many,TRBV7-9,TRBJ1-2,ASSWDRIANYGYT
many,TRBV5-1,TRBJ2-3,ASSFSAPTTLAGRDTQY
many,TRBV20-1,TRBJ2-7,SASKGSSGSTYEQY
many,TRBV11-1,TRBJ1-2,ASSISKNHGYT
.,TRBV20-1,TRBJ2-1,SATLQGDEQF
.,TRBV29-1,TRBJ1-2,SAPPYT
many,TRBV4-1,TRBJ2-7,ASSQFDRFSREQY
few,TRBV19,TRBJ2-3,ASSMSGTDTQY
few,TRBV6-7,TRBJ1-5,ASSPVNRGSYQPQH
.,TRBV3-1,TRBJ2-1,ASTEGKEQF